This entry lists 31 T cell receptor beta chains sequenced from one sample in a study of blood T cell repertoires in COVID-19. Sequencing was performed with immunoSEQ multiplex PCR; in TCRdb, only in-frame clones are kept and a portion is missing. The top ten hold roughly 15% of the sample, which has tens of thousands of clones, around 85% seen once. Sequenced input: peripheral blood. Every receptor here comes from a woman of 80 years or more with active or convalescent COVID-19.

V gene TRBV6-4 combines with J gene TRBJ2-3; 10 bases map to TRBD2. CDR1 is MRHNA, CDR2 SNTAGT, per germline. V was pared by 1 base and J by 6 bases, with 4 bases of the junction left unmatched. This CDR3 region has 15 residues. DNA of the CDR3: TGTGCCAGCAGTGACTGGGCTAGCGGGAGTGATACGCAGTATTTT. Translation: CASSDWASGSDTQYF.

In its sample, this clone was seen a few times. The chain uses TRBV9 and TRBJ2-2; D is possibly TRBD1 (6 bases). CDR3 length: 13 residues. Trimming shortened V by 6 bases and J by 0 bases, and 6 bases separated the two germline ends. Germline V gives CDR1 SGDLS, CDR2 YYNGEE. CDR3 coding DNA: TGTGCCAGCAACAGGGCGAACACCGGGGAGCTGTTTTTT. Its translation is CASNRANTGELFF.

This CDR3 reads CSVDNRGDTEAFF. CDR3 nucleotides: TGCAGCGTCGATAACAGGGGCGACACTGAAGCTTTCTTT. The chain links TRBV29-1 to TRBJ1-1; 7 bases match TRBD1. This CDR3 spans 13 amino acids. Germline CDR1 is SQVTM and CDR2 is ANQGSEA. With 6 bases clipped from V and 3 bases from J, the junction kept 7 bases outside the gene matches.

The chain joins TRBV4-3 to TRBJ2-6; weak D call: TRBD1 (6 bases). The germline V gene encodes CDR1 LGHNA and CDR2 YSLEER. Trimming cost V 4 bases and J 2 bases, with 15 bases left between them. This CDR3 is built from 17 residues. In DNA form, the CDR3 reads TGCGCCAGCAGCCGCGTCAGGGGTGGGGCTGGGGCCAACGTCCTGACTTTC. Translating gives CASSRVRGGAGANVLTF.

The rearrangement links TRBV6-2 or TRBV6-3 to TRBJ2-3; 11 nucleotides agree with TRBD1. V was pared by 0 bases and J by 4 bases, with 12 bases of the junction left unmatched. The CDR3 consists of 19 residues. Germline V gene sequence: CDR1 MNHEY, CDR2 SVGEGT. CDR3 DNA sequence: TGTGCCAGCAGTTACTCCAGCCTAGCCGGACAGGGGGCCGCAGATACGCAGTATTTT. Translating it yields CASSYSSLAGQGAADTQYF.

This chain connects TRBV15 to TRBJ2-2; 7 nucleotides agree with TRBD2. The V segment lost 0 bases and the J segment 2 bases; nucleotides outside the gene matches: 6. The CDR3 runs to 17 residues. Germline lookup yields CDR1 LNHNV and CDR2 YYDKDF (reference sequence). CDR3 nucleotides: TGTGCCACCAGCAGAGATCTAGCGGAAACTAACACCGGGGAGCTGTTTTTT. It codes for CATSRDLAETNTGELFF.

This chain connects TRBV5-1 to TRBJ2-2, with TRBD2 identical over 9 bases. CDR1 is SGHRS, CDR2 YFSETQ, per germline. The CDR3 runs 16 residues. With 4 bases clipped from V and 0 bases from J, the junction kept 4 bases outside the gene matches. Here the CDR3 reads CASSPIAGANTGELFF. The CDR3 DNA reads TGCGCCAGCAGCCCAATAGCGGGGGCGAACACCGGGGAGCTGTTTTTT.

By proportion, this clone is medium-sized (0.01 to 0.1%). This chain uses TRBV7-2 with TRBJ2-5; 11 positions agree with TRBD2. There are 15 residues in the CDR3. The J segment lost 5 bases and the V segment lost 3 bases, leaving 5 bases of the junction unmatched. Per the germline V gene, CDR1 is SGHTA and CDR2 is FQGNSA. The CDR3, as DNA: TGTGCCAGCAGCTTCCAGACTAGCGGGGCGGAGACCCAGTACTTC. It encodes CASSFQTSGAETQYF.

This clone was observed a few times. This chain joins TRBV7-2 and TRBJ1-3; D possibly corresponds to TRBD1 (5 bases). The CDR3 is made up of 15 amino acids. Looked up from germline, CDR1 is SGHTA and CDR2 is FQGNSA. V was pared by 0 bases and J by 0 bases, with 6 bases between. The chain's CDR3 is CASSLAQGSGNTIYF. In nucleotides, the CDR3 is TGTGCCAGCAGCTTAGCGCAGGGCTCTGGAAACACCATATATTTT. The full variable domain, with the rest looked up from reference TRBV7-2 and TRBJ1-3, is GAGVSQSPSNKVTEKGKDVELRCDPISGHTALYWYRQSLGQGLEFLIYFQGNSAPDKSGLPSDRFSAERTGGSVSTLTIQRTQQEDSAVYLCASSLAQGSGNTIYFGEGSWLTVV.

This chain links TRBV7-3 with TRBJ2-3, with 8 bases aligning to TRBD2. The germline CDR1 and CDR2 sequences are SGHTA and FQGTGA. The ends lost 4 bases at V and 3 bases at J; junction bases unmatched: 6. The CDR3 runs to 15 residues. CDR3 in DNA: TGTGCCAGCAGCTCAGCGGGAGTTGGGACAGATACGCAGTATTTT. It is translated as CASSSAGVGTDTQYF.

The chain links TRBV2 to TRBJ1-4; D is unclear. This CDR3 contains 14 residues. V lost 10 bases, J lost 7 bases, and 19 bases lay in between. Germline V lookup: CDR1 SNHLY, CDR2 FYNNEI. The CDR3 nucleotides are TGTGCCACCACCCCCGGACTTGTGAGTGAAAAACTGTTTTTT. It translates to CATTPGLVSEKLFF.

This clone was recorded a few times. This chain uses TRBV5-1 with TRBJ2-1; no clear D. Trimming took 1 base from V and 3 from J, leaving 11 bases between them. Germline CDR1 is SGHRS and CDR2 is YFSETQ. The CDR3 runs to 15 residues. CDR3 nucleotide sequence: TGCGCCAGCAGCTTGATCGGGTACTTCTACAATGAGCAGTTCTTC. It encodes CASSLIGYFYNEQFF.

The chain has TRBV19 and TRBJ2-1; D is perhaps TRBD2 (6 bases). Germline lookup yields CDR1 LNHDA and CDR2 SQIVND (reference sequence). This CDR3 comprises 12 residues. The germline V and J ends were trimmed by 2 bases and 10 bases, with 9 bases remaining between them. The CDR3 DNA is TGTGCCAGTAGTATATGGGGGGACGAGCAGTTCTTC. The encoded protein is CASSIWGDEQFF. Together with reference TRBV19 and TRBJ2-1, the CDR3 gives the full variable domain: DGGITQSPKYLFRKEGQNVTLSCEQNLNHDAMYWYRQDPGQGLRLIYYSQIVNDFQKGDIAEGYSVSREKKESFPLTVTSAQKNPTAFYLCASSIWGDEQFFGPGTRLTVL.

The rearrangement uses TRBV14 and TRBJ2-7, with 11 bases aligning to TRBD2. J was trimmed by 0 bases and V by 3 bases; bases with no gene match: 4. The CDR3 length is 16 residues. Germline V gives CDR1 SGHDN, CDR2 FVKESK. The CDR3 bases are TGTGCCAGCAGCCACTTGGGACTAGCGGTCTCCTACGAGCAGTACTTC. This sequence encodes CASSHLGLAVSYEQYF.

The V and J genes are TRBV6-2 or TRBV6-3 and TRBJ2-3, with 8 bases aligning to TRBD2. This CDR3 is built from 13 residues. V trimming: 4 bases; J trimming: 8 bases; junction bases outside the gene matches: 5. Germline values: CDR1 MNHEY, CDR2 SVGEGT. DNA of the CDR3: TGTGCCAGCAGTTTGACGACTAGCGCTACGCAGTATTTT. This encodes CASSLTTSATQYF.

This CDR3 reads CASSGQRTSTDTQYF. The CDR3 DNA sequence: TGTGCCAGCAGTGGACAAAGGACTAGCACAGATACGCAGTATTTT. The gene calls are TRBV2 and TRBJ2-3, with D perhaps TRBD2 (5 bases). Trimming left V 4 bases short and J 0 bases short, with 11 bases between. From germline, CDR1 is SNHLY and CDR2 FYNNEI. The CDR3 is 15 amino acids.

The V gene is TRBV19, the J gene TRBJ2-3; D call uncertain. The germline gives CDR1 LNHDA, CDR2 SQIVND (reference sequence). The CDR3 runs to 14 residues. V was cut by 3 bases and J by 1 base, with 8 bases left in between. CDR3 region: CASSIGQGTDTQYF. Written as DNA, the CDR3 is TGTGCCAGTAGTATTGGGCAAGGCACAGATACGCAGTATTTT. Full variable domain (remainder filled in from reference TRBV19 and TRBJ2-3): DGGITQSPKYLFRKEGQNVTLSCEQNLNHDAMYWYRQDPGQGLRLIYYSQIVNDFQKGDIAEGYSVSREKKESFPLTVTSAQKNPTAFYLCASSIGQGTDTQYFGPGTRLTVL.

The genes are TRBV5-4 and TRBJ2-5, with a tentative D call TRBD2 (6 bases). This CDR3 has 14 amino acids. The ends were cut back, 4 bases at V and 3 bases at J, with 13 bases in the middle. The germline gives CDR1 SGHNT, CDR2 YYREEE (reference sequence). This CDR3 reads CASSQQPGEETQYF. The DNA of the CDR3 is TGTGCCAGCAGCCAGCAACCGGGAGAAGAGACCCAGTACTTC. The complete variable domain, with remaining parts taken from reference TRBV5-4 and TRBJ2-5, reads ETGVTQSPTHLIKTRGQQVTLRCSSQSGHNTVSWYQQALGQGPQFIFQYYREEENGRGNFPPRFSGLQFPNYSSELNVNALELDDSALYLCASSQQPGEETQYFGPGTRLLVL.

The CDR3 DNA is TGCAGTGCTAAGACTAGCGTCTTGCAGTTCTTC. Protein: CSAKTSVLQFF. This chain links TRBV20-1 with TRBJ2-1; TRBD2 matches at 8 bases. CDR1 is DFQATT and CDR2 is SNEGSKA in the germline V gene (reference sequence). V gave up 4 bases and J gave up 12 bases; unmatched junction bases: 5. The CDR3 covers 11 residues.

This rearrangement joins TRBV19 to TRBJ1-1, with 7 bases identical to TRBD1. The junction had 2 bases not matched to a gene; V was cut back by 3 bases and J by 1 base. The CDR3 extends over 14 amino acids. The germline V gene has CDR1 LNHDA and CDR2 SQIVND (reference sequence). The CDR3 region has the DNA TGTGCCAGTAGTATCCGACAGGGGAACACTGAAGCTTTCTTT. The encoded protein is CASSIRQGNTEAFF.

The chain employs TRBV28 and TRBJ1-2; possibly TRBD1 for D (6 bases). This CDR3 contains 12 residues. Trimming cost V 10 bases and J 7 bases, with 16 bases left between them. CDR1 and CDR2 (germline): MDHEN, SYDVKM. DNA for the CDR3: TGTGCCACCACCACAGGGATTTCTGGCTACACCTTC. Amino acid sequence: CATTTGISGYTF.

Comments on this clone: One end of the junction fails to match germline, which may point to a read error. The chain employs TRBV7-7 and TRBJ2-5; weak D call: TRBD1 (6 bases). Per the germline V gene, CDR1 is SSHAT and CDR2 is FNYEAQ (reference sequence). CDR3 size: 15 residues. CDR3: CASSLGRTAKETQYF. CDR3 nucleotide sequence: TGTGCTAGCAGCTTAGGACGGACAGCCAAAGAGACCCAGTACTTC.

CDR3 protein: CASSPRQGSPLHF. CDR3 coding DNA: TGTGCCAGCAGCCCCAGACAGGGTTCACCCCTCCACTTT. The chain joins TRBV3-1 (or the pseudogene TRBV3-2) to TRBJ1-6, with 7 bases identical to TRBD1. The CDR3 runs 13 residues. The trim removed 4 bases at V and 9 bases at J, leaving 3 bases unmatched. The germline gives CDR1 LGHDT, CDR2 YNNKEL (reference sequence).

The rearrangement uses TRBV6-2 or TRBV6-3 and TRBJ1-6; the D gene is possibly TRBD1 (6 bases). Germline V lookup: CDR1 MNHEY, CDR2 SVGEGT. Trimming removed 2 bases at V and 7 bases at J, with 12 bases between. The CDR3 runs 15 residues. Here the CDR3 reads CASSYGRGGNSPLHF. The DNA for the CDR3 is TGTGCCAGCAGTTACGGCAGGGGTGGGAATTCACCCCTCCACTTT.

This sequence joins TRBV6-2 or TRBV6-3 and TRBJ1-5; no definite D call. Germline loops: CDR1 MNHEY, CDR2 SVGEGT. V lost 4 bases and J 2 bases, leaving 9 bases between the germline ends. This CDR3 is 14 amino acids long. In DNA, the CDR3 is TGTGCCAGCAGTTTAACGGGTGGCAATCAGCCCCAGCATTTT. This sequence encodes CASSLTGGNQPQHF.

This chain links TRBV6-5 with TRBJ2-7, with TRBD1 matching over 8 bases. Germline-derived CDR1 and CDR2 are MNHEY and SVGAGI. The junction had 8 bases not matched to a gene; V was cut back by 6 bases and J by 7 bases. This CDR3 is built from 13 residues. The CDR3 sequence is CASSPTTGDEQYF. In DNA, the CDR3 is TGTGCCAGCAGCCCAACGACAGGGGATGAGCAGTACTTC.

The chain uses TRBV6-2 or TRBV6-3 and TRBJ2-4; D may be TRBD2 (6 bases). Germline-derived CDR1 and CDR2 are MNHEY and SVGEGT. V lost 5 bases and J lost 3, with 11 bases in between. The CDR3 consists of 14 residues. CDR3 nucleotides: TGTGCCAGCAGTAGCGGGTCGGTCAAAAACATTCAGTACTTC. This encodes CASSSGSVKNIQYF.

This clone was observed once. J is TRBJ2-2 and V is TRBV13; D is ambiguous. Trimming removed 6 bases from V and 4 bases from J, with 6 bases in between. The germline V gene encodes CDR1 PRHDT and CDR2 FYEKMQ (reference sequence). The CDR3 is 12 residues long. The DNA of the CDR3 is TGTGCCAGCAGGCTAGTCACCGGGGAGCTGTTTTTT. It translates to CASRLVTGELFF.

Here the CDR3 DNA reads TGCGCCAGCAGCCACTCCCGTACCTACGAGCAGTACTTC. As protein: CASSHSRTYEQYF. The chain combines TRBV4-3 with TRBJ2-7; D unclear. Germline V gene data show CDR1 as LGHNA and CDR2 as YSLEER. V lost 3 bases, J lost 2 bases, and 8 bases lay in between. CDR3 length equals 13 residues.

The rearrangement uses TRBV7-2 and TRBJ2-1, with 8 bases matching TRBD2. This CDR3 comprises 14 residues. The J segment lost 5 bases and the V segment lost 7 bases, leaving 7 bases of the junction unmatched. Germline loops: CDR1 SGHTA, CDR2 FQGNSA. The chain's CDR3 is CASTGLAGNNEQFF. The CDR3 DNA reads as TGTGCCAGCACTGGGCTAGCGGGTAACAATGAGCAGTTCTTC. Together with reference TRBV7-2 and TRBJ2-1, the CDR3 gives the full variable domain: GAGVSQSPSNKVTEKGKDVELRCDPISGHTALYWYRQSLGQGLEFLIYFQGNSAPDKSGLPSDRFSAERTGGSVSTLTIQRTQQEDSAVYLCASTGLAGNNEQFFGPGTRLTVL.

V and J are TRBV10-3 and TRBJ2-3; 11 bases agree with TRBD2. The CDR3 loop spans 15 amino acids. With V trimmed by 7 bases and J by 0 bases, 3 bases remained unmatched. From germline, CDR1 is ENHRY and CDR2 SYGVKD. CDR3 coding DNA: TGTGCCATCAAAACTAGCGGGGGTAGCACAGATACGCAGTATTTT. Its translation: CAIKTSGGSTDTQYF.